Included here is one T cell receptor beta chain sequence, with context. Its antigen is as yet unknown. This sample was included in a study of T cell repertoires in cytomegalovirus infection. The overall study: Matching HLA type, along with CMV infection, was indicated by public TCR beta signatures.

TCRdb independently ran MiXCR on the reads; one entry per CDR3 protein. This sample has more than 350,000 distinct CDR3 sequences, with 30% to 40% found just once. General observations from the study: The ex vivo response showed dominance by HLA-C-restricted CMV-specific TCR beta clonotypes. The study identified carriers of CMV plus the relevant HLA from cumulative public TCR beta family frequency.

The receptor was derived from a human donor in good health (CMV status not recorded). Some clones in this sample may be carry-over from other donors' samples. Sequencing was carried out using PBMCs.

The CDR3 DNA reads as TGTGCCAGCAGTTACGCGGGGTCGTACCAAGAGACCCAGTACTTC. This encodes CASSYAGSYQETQYF. The rearrangement uses TRBV6-5 and TRBJ2-5; a possible D gene is TRBD2 (6 bases). Looked up from germline, CDR1 is MNHEY and CDR2 is SVGAGI. This CDR3 contains 15 residues. V lost 2 bases and J 0 bases, leaving 10 bases between the germline ends.